These T cell receptor beta chains were read from a single sample in a study of blood T cell repertoires in COVID-19. Generated by immunoSEQ multiplex PCR, the TCRdb table keeps only in-frame clones and is missing some. The sample comprises just under 350,000 clones, about 86% of which are singletons, and around 3% rests with the top ten. The sample consisted of peripheral blood. The receptors were gathered from a man aged 25-45 years with active or convalescent COVID-19. The CDR3 runs from the conserved cysteine through the conserved F or W. A D gene is named only where the DNA matches it firmly. Clone size is not always given. Where it is, it says once, few, many or a class for expanded clones.

CDR3 | DNA | V | size | D | J
CATSEPYRSNEQFF | TGTGCCACCAGTGAACCGTACAGGTCCAATGAGCAGTTCTTC | TRBV24-1 | . | . | TRBJ2-1
CASSQASGRWEKLFF | TGTGCCAGCAGCCAAGCCAGCGGGAGATGGGAAAAACTGTTTTTT | TRBV4-2 | . | . | TRBJ1-4
CASSLLWGDEQFF | TGTGCCAGCAGCCTACTCTGGGGGGATGAGCAGTTCTTC | TRBV28 | . | . | TRBJ2-1
CATTGGTSSGNTIYF | TGTGCCACCACGGGGGGGACAAGCTCTGGAAACACCATATATTTT | TRBV6-6 | . | . | TRBJ1-3
CASSLTSGETQYF | TGTGCCAGCAGCTTGACTAGCGGGGAGACCCAGTACTTC | TRBV7-3 | . | TRBD2 | TRBJ2-5
CASSRRAPGSAEAFF | TGTGCCAGCTCACGACGGGCCCCTGGGAGTGCTGAAGCTTTCTTT | TRBV18 | . | . | TRBJ1-1
CASSQFRFRGPANEKLFF | TGTGCCAGCAGCCAATTCCGGTTCAGGGGGCCGGCTAATGAAAAACTGTTTTTT | TRBV11-2 | . | TRBD1 | TRBJ1-4
CASCLHRGRRTEAFF | TGTGCCAGCTGCTTGCACAGGGGGCGAAGAACTGAAGCTTTCTTT | TRBV28 | . | TRBD1 | TRBJ1-1
CASSSVGGTDTQYF | TGTGCCAGCAGCTCCGTCGGAGGCACAGATACGCAGTATTTT | TRBV7-3 | . | . | TRBJ2-3
CASSSQTDTEAFF | TGTGCCAGCAGCAGCCAGACAGACACTGAAGCTTTCTTT | TRBV7-2 | . | . | TRBJ1-1
CASSQDLARQGNEQFF | TGTGCCAGCAGCCAAGATCTCGCTAGACAGGGCAATGAGCAGTTCTTC | TRBV4-2 | once | TRBD1 | TRBJ2-1
CASSTGPVNEQFF | TGCGCCAGCAGCACAGGACCAGTGAATGAGCAGTTCTTC | TRBV5-1 | . | . | TRBJ2-1
CASSASIGQGYTEVFF | TGTGCCAGTAGTGCCTCAATCGGACAGGGATACACTGAAGTTTTCTTT | TRBV19 | . | TRBD1 | TRBJ1-1
CASSLDFAAEETQYF | TGTGCCAGCAGCTTAGATTTTGCGGCAGAAGAGACCCAGTACTTC | TRBV7-8 | . | . | TRBJ2-5
CASSYSQGGEKLFF | TGTGCCAGCAGTTACTCGCAGGGGGGTGAAAAACTGTTTTTT | TRBV6-5 | few | TRBD1 | TRBJ1-4
CASSVALLTGARGAVF | TGTGCCAGCAGCGTAGCTTTGCTAACGGGAGCCCGGGGAGCTGTTTTT | TRBV9 | . | . | TRBJ2-2
CASSRGSQETQYF | TGTGCCAGCAGTAGGGGATCCCAAGAGACCCAGTACTTC | TRBV6-2/TRBV6-3 | . | . | TRBJ2-5
CASSQEGTGGDIQYF | TGTGCCAGCAGCCAAGAGGGGACAGGGGGGGACATTCAGTACTTC | TRBV4-2 | once | TRBD1 | TRBJ2-4
CASKRPSSGRRNEQYF | TGTGCCAGCAAGCGTCCTTCTAGCGGGAGAAGGAACGAGCAGTACTTC | TRBV6-4 | . | TRBD2 | TRBJ2-7
CASTWTLNTEAFF | TGTGCCAGCACCTGGACATTGAACACTGAAGCTTTCTTT | TRBV7-2 | . | . | TRBJ1-1
CASSWQISNQPQHF | TGTGCCAGTAGTTGGCAGATTAGCAATCAGCCCCAGCATTTT | TRBV19 | . | . | TRBJ1-5
CASSLGQGRYEQYF | TGTGCCAGCAGCCTGGGACAGGGGAGGTACGAGCAGTACTTC | TRBV11-3 | . | TRBD1 | TRBJ2-7
CAWGLTSYNEQFF | TGTGCCTGGGGACTCACTTCCTACAATGAGCAGTTCTTC | TRBV30 | . | . | TRBJ2-1
CAGSSQTGSYGYTF | TGTGCCGGCAGCTCACAAACAGGGTCCTATGGCTACACCTTC | TRBV7-9 | . | . | TRBJ1-2
CASSSWTGPIRAVF | TGTGCCAGCAGCAGCTGGACAGGGCCAATTCGGGCTGTCTTT | TRBV5-5 | once | TRBD1 | TRBJ1-6
CASGLQGNYGYTF | TGTGCTAGTGGCCTACAGGGGAACTATGGCTACACCTTC | TRBV12-5 | . | TRBD1 | TRBJ1-2
CAWRTGRGYGYTF | TGTGCCTGGCGGACAGGACGGGGCTATGGCTACACCTTC | TRBV30 | many | TRBD1 | TRBJ1-2
CASSSTGYSNQPQHF | TGTGCCAGCAGTTCTACAGGGTATAGCAATCAGCCCCAGCATTTT | TRBV9 | . | . | TRBJ1-5
CAYLGLVDEQFF | TGTGCCTACCTAGGACTAGTGGATGAGCAGTTCTTC | TRBV30 | few | TRBD2 | TRBJ2-1
CASSISPTGVATQYF | TGTGCCAGTAGTATAAGCCCGACCGGAGTAGCGACGCAGTATTTT | TRBV19 | . | . | TRBJ2-3
CASSPGQAGGYTF | TGTGCCAGCAGCCCCGGACAGGCTGGCGGCTACACCTTC | TRBV7-6 | . | TRBD1 | TRBJ1-2
CASSQGFAAGKEQPQHF | TGTGCCAGCAGCCAAGGGTTCGCGGCAGGGAAGGAACAGCCCCAGCATTTT | TRBV3-1/TRBV3-2 | once | . | TRBJ1-5
CASSLEQGPHNEQFF | TGCGCCAGCAGCCTAGAACAGGGGCCCCACAATGAGCAGTTCTTC | TRBV4-3 | . | TRBD1 | TRBJ2-1
CASSPGQGAYEQYF | TGTGCCAGCAGCCCGGGACAGGGGGCTTACGAGCAGTACTTC | TRBV7-9 | . | TRBD1 | TRBJ2-7
CASSFYRSSTDTQYF | TGTGCCAGCAGCTTCTACAGATCAAGCACAGATACGCAGTATTTT | TRBV11-3 | . | . | TRBJ2-3
CASSDLGELFF | TGTGCCAGCAGTGATCTCGGGGAACTGTTTTTT | TRBV2 | few | . | TRBJ1-4
CASSLVSENTIYF | TGTGCCAGCAGCTTGGTCAGTGAAAACACCATATATTTT | TRBV5-5 | . | . | TRBJ1-3
CASSPAGLGVGYTF | TGCGCCAGCAGTCCTGCGGGACTGGGAGTCGGCTACACCTTC | TRBV4-3 | . | . | TRBJ1-2
CASSQEGREYTIYF | TGCGCCAGCAGCCAAGAGGGCAGGGAATACACCATATATTTT | TRBV4-3 | . | . | TRBJ1-3
CASSIGPANYGYTF | TGTGCCAGCAGCATTGGGCCAGCTAACTATGGCTACACCTTC | TRBV7-8 | . | . | TRBJ1-2
CASTPEVSQPQHF | TGTGCCAGCACTCCTGAGGTTTCCCAGCCCCAGCATTTT | TRBV2 | . | . | TRBJ1-5
CASSRRQKTYEQYF | TGTGCCAGTAGCCGTCGACAAAAGACCTACGAGCAGTACTTC | TRBV19 | . | . | TRBJ2-7
CSVRGGTTNTGELFF | TGCAGCGTTAGGGGGGGGACTACGAACACCGGGGAGCTGTTTTTT | TRBV29-1 | once | . | TRBJ2-2
CASSWGQGSGYTF | TGTGCCAGCAGTTGGGGACAGGGAAGCGGCTACACCTTC | TRBV6-2/TRBV6-3 | . | TRBD1 | TRBJ1-2
CARTPGNYGYTF | TGTGCCAGAACCCCAGGAAACTATGGCTACACCTTC | TRBV2 | once | . | TRBJ1-2
CASSAGLAVSYEQYF | TGTGCCAGCAGCGCAGGACTAGCGGTCTCCTACGAGCAGTACTTC | TRBV9 | . | TRBD2 | TRBJ2-7
CSVHRTGGGYTF | TGCAGCGTTCATAGGACAGGAGGCGGCTACACCTTC | TRBV29-1 | . | TRBD1 | TRBJ1-2
CASSLVGGGGDTQYF | TGTGCCAGCAGCTTAGTTGGTGGGGGGGGAGATACGCAGTATTTT | TRBV11-2 | . | TRBD2 | TRBJ2-3